This is a list of T cell receptor beta chains from one sample in a study of T cell responses to AZD1222 COVID-19 vaccine. The protocol was immunoSEQ multiplex PCR, while the TCRdb copy is restricted to in-frame clones and leaves out a portion. The repertoire holds approximately 150,000 clones, with around 90% as singletons. Sequenced here: peripheral blood, sampled on day 0 of AZD1222 vaccination. The receptors originated from an adult in good health. CDR3s include the opening cysteine and the closing phenylalanine or tryptophan. The D gene is left open where the match is weak. Clone size is given for some rows only: seen once, a few or many times, or a class if the clone is expanded.

d_call: .
v_call: TRBV13
j_call: TRBJ2-3
clone_size: .
cdr3_nt: TGTGCCAGCAGCTTAGACCCAGGGGATGGCGATACGCAGTATTTT
cdr3_aa: CASSLDPGDGDTQYF

d_call: .
v_call: TRBV2
j_call: TRBJ1-1
clone_size: few
cdr3_nt: TGTGCCAGCAGCCCAAGGGGAACGCCTGAAGCTTTCTTT
cdr3_aa: CASSPRGTPEAFF

d_call: .
v_call: TRBV4-1
j_call: TRBJ2-7
clone_size: .
cdr3_nt: TGCGCCAGCAGCCAAACCTGGCGAGGCGTCTCCTACGAGCAGTACTTC
cdr3_aa: CASSQTWRGVSYEQYF

d_call: TRBD1
v_call: TRBV6-6
j_call: TRBJ1-4
clone_size: .
cdr3_nt: TGTGCCAGCAGTCCCCCCCAAGCCGGGACAGGGGGCGGAAAACTGTTTTTT
cdr3_aa: CASSPPQAGTGGGKLFF

d_call: TRBD2
v_call: TRBV10-3
j_call: TRBJ2-7
clone_size: .
cdr3_nt: TGTGCCATCAGTGAGACTAGCGGGAGTTACGAGCAGTACTTC
cdr3_aa: CAISETSGSYEQYF

d_call: TRBD1
v_call: TRBV19
j_call: TRBJ2-1
clone_size: .
cdr3_nt: TGTGCCAGTAGTTCCCCGGGACAGGGCGAGTTCTTC
cdr3_aa: CASSSPGQGEFF

d_call: TRBD2
v_call: TRBV3-1/TRBV3-2
j_call: TRBJ2-1
clone_size: .
cdr3_nt: TGTGCCAGCAGCCACCTCACTAGCGGGGGGTCCTACAATGAGCAGTTCTTC
cdr3_aa: CASSHLTSGGSYNEQFF

d_call: .
v_call: TRBV21-1
j_call: TRBJ1-5
clone_size: .
cdr3_nt: TGTGCCAGCAGCAAAGGGAGGGATAGGGAGCCCCAGCATTTT
cdr3_aa: CASSKGRDREPQHF

d_call: .
v_call: TRBV19
j_call: TRBJ1-4
clone_size: .
cdr3_nt: TGTGCCAGTAGTAGGGAAGTCGACTCTACCTTTGCAACTAATGAAAAACTGTTTTTT
cdr3_aa: CASSREVDSTFATNEKLFF

d_call: TRBD1
v_call: TRBV7-2
j_call: TRBJ1-5
clone_size: .
cdr3_nt: TGTGCCAGCAGCTTATTGGGAGGGGGCGCGGATCAGCCCCAGCATTTT
cdr3_aa: CASSLLGGGADQPQHF

d_call: TRBD2
v_call: TRBV14
j_call: TRBJ2-5
clone_size: .
cdr3_nt: TGTGCCAGCAGCCACCGCAGACTAGCGGGAGGGCGGGAGACCCAGTACTTC
cdr3_aa: CASSHRRLAGGRETQYF

d_call: TRBD2
v_call: TRBV5-4
j_call: TRBJ2-7
clone_size: .
cdr3_nt: TGTGCCAGTGGACTAGCGGGAGGGCTCCCCTACGAGCAGTACTTC
cdr3_aa: CASGLAGGLPYEQYF

d_call: TRBD1
v_call: TRBV6-6
j_call: TRBJ1-6
clone_size: .
cdr3_nt: TGTGCCAGCAGTAGAAGCGACCGGGACAGCGGGTCACCCCTCCACTTT
cdr3_aa: CASSRSDRDSGSPLHF

d_call: TRBD1
v_call: TRBV5-1
j_call: TRBJ2-7
clone_size: .
cdr3_nt: TGCGCCAGCAGCTCCGGACAGGAGACCTACGAGCAGTACTTC
cdr3_aa: CASSSGQETYEQYF

d_call: TRBD1
v_call: TRBV15
j_call: TRBJ1-1
clone_size: .
cdr3_nt: TGTGCCACCAGCAGAGAGCAGGGGGGGACTGAAGCTTTCTTT
cdr3_aa: CATSREQGGTEAFF

d_call: TRBD1
v_call: TRBV28
j_call: TRBJ1-5
clone_size: .
cdr3_nt: TGTGCCAGCAGACCGATAAGACAGGGGACGGATCAGCCCCAGCATTTT
cdr3_aa: CASRPIRQGTDQPQHF

d_call: .
v_call: TRBV28
j_call: TRBJ1-3
clone_size: .
cdr3_nt: TGTGCCAGCAGTTTAACGGGGGGCCCTTCGGGGGGAAACACCATATATTTT
cdr3_aa: CASSLTGGPSGGNTIYF

d_call: .
v_call: TRBV4-3
j_call: TRBJ1-3
clone_size: .
cdr3_nt: TGCGCCAGCAGCCCCCAGGACGCGGGTGGAAACACCATATATTTT
cdr3_aa: CASSPQDAGGNTIYF

d_call: .
v_call: TRBV28
j_call: TRBJ2-1
clone_size: .
cdr3_nt: TGTGCCAGCAGTTTTGGAGGGACGCAGCAGTTCTTC
cdr3_aa: CASSFGGTQQFF

d_call: .
v_call: TRBV27
j_call: TRBJ1-1
clone_size: .
cdr3_nt: TGTGCCAGCAGATCGAGACAGAACACTGAAGCTTTCTTT
cdr3_aa: CASRSRQNTEAFF

d_call: .
v_call: TRBV7-9
j_call: TRBJ1-2
clone_size: .
cdr3_nt: TGTGCCAGCAGCTTGACAGCTTATGGCTACACCTTC
cdr3_aa: CASSLTAYGYTF

d_call: .
v_call: TRBV11-2
j_call: TRBJ1-2
clone_size: .
cdr3_nt: TGTGCCAGCAGCCTCGATCGAGGAGGCTACACCTTC
cdr3_aa: CASSLDRGGYTF

d_call: .
v_call: TRBV2
j_call: TRBJ1-2
clone_size: .
cdr3_nt: TGTGCCAGCAGCGTCCGATCTTATGGCTACACCTTC
cdr3_aa: CASSVRSYGYTF

d_call: .
v_call: TRBV5-6
j_call: TRBJ1-2
clone_size: .
cdr3_nt: TGTGCCAGCAGCTTGGGTACAGACTACTATGGCTACACCTTC
cdr3_aa: CASSLGTDYYGYTF

d_call: TRBD1
v_call: TRBV18
j_call: TRBJ2-5
clone_size: .
cdr3_nt: TGTGCCAGCTCACCGGGACAGGGGCCACAAGAGACCCAGTACTTC
cdr3_aa: CASSPGQGPQETQYF

d_call: .
v_call: TRBV6-5
j_call: TRBJ2-2
clone_size: .
cdr3_nt: TGTGCCAGCAGGACAGGGAACACCGGGGAGCTGTTTTTT
cdr3_aa: CASRTGNTGELFF

d_call: .
v_call: TRBV5-6
j_call: TRBJ1-2
clone_size: .
cdr3_nt: TGTGCCAGCAGCCCACAGGGAATCGACTATGGCTACACCTTC
cdr3_aa: CASSPQGIDYGYTF

d_call: TRBD1
v_call: TRBV23-1
j_call: TRBJ1-2
clone_size: .
cdr3_nt: TGCGCCAGCAGTCATTTGACAGGGGGACCATATGGCTACACCTTC
cdr3_aa: CASSHLTGGPYGYTF

d_call: .
v_call: TRBV5-6
j_call: TRBJ1-6
clone_size: .
cdr3_nt: TGTGCCAGCAGTTTGGCGTGGACTGGGGGCGGCAATTCACCCCTCCACTTT
cdr3_aa: CASSLAWTGGGNSPLHF

d_call: .
v_call: TRBV3-1/TRBV3-2
j_call: TRBJ1-2
clone_size: .
cdr3_nt: TGTGCCAGCAGCCCTCGCCGAATCGGACTTAACTATGGCTACACCTTC
cdr3_aa: CASSPRRIGLNYGYTF

d_call: .
v_call: TRBV21-1
j_call: TRBJ2-7
clone_size: .
cdr3_nt: TGTGCCAGCAGCAAAGAGGTGTATTTACCCCCCTACGAGCAGTACTTC
cdr3_aa: CASSKEVYLPPYEQYF

d_call: .
v_call: TRBV7-2
j_call: TRBJ2-7
clone_size: .
cdr3_nt: TGTGCCAGCAGCTTAGCGCTACTCATGGGCGAGCAGTACTTC
cdr3_aa: CASSLALLMGEQYF

d_call: .
v_call: TRBV7-9
j_call: TRBJ1-2
clone_size: .
cdr3_nt: TGTGCCAGCAGCCCACAGGGACTCTATGGCTACACCTTC
cdr3_aa: CASSPQGLYGYTF

d_call: TRBD1
v_call: TRBV7-2
j_call: TRBJ1-1
clone_size: .
cdr3_nt: TGTGCCAGCAGCTTGCAGGGGGGTAATACTGAAGCTTTCTTT
cdr3_aa: CASSLQGGNTEAFF

d_call: TRBD1
v_call: TRBV14
j_call: TRBJ2-2
clone_size: .
cdr3_nt: TGTGCCAGCAGCCCGACAGAGGGACAGGGAATCACCGGGGAGCTGTTTTTT
cdr3_aa: CASSPTEGQGITGELFF

d_call: .
v_call: TRBV15
j_call: TRBJ2-7
clone_size: .
cdr3_nt: TGTGCCACCAGCAGAGACCCTATCCCCAACAAACAGTACTTC
cdr3_aa: CATSRDPIPNKQYF

d_call: .
v_call: TRBV29-1
j_call: TRBJ1-2
clone_size: once
cdr3_nt: TGCAGCGTTGAAGATAGATGGGCAACGGGCTACACCTTC
cdr3_aa: CSVEDRWATGYTF

d_call: .
v_call: TRBV19
j_call: TRBJ1-5
clone_size: .
cdr3_nt: TGTGCCAGTAGTATGTGGCAGTTTGGCAATCAGCCCCAGCATTTT
cdr3_aa: CASSMWQFGNQPQHF

d_call: .
v_call: TRBV27
j_call: TRBJ1-4
clone_size: .
cdr3_nt: TGTGCCAGCAGTTTACTGGGACGGAATAATGAAAAACTGTTTTTT
cdr3_aa: CASSLLGRNNEKLFF